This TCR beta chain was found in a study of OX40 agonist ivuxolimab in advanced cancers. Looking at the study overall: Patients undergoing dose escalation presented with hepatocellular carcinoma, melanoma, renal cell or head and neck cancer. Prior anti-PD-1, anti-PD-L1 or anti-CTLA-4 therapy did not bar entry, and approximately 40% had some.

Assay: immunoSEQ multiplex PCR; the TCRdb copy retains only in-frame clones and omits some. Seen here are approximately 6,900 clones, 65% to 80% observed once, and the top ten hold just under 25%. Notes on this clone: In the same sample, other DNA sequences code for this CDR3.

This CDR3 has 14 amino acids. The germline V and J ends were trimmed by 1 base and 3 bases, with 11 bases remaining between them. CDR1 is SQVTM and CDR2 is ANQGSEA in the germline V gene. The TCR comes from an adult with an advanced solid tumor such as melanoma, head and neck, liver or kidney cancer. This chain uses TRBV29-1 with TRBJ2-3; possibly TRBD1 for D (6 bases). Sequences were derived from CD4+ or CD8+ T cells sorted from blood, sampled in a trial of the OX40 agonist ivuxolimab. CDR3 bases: TGCAGCGTTGAAGGGCAGGGGTATACAGATACGCAGTATTTT. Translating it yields CSVEGQGYTDTQYF.